The source of this TCR beta chain is a study of CD8 T cells in Susac syndrome. CDR3 length equals 16 residues. V shed 0 bases and J shed 1 base, with 12 bases lying between them. Germline CDR1 reads LGHNA; CDR2 reads YSLEER. Each multiple sclerosis control was a treatment-naive patient with relapsing-remitting disease that was either stable or active. TEMRA cells were FACS-enriched, unlike CD8+ and CD4+ T cells, which were negatively isolated. The RNA input was about 0.5 to 1 ug, and it was reverse transcribed with random hexamers. Via MiXCR, TCRdb re-called the immunoSEQ multiplex PCR reads, giving one row per CDR3 protein. In the table there are 130,000 or so distinct CDR3 sequences, under 95% of which are singletons.

The source material was CD8+ T cells from PBMCs. This receptor was identified in a human donor with multiple sclerosis. This chain uses TRBV4-3 with TRBJ1-1; weak D call: TRBD1 (5 bases). The CDR3 region has the DNA TGCGCCAGCAGCCAAGAAGCCGGGACGGAGAACACTGAAGCTTTCTTT. This sequence encodes CASSQEAGTENTEAFF.